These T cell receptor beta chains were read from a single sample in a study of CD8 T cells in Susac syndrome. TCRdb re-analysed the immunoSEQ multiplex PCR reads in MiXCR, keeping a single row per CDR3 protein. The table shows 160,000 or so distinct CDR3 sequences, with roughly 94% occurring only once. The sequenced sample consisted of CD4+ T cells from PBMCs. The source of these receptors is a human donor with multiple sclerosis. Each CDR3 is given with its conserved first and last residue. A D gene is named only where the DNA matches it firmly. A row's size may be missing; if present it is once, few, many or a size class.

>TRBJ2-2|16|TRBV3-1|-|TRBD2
TGTGCCAGCAACTTAAAGCTAGCGGGAGGTTCCGGGGAGCTGTTTTTT
CASNLKLAGGSGELFF
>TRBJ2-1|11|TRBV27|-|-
TGTGCCAGCAACCGAGGGCGTGAGCAGTTCTTC
CASNRGREQFF
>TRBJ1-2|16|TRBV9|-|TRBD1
TGTGCCAGCAGCGCTGTGCCGGGACAGGATAACTATGGCTACACCTTC
CASSAVPGQDNYGYTF
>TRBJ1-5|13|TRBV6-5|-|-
TGTGCCAGCAAACGGGGGGAAGGTCAGCCCCAGCATTTT
CASKRGEGQPQHF
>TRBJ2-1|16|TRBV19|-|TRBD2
TGTGCCAGTAGTATCTCTACTAGCGGGATGAAGAATGAGCAGTTCTTC
CASSISTSGMKNEQFF
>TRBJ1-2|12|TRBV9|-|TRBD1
TGTGCCAGCAGACAGGGGGACTATGGCTACACCTTC
CASRQGDYGYTF
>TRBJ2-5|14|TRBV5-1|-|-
TGCGCCAGCGGACTTGGATCTTCGCGGGAGACCCAGTACTTC
CASGLGSSRETQYF
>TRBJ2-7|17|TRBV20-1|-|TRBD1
TGCAGTGCACAAACCAGACAGGGGGTGGGTACTAGGCACGAGCAGTACTTC
CSAQTRQGVGTRHEQYF
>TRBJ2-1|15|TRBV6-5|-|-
TGTGCCAGCAGTTACTCAACCCGGGAGAGGCATGAGCAGTTCTTC
CASSYSTRERHEQFF
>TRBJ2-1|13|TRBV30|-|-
TGTGCCTGGAGTCGTAGCGGAGGTAATGAGCAGTTCTTC
CAWSRSGGNEQFF
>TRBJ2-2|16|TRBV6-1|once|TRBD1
TGTGCCAGCAGTACCCCCCACAGGGGTATCGGCGGGGAGCTGTTTTTT
CASSTPHRGIGGELFF
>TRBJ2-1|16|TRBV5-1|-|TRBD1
TGCGCCAGCGATAGAGACGGGACAGGGGATTACAATGAGCAGTTCTTC
CASDRDGTGDYNEQFF
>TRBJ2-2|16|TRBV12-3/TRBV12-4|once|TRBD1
TGTGCCAGCAGTTTAGGGACAGGGTCGAACACCGGGGAGCTGTTTTTT
CASSLGTGSNTGELFF
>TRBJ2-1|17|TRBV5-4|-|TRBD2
TGTGCCAGCAGCGGAGGGACTAGCGGGAATTCCTACAATGAGCAGTTCTTC
CASSGGTSGNSYNEQFF
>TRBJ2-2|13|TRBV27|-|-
TGTGCCAGCAGTGACCGGAGATACGGGGAGCTGTTTTTT
CASSDRRYGELFF
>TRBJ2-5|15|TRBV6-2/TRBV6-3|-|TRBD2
TGTGCCAGCAGGAGACTAGCGGGGCTCCAAGAGACCCAGTACTTC
CASRRLAGLQETQYF
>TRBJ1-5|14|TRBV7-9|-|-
TGTGCCAGCAGCCCTCAGACAGTGAATCAGCCCCAGCATTTT
CASSPQTVNQPQHF
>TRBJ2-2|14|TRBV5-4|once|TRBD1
TGTGCCAGCAGCTGGGACAGGTACACCGGGGAGCTGTTTTTT
CASSWDRYTGELFF
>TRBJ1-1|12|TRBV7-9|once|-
TGTGCCAGCACTTTGATGAACACTGAAGCTTTCTTT
CASTLMNTEAFF
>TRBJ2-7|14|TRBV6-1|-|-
TGTGCCAGCGGATCCGGGACGGCTTCCTACGAGCAGTACTTC
CASGSGTASYEQYF
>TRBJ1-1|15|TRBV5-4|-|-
TGTGCCAGCAGCCATCAGAAACAGGGGAACACTGAAGCTTTCTTT
CASSHQKQGNTEAFF
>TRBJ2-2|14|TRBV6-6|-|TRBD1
TGTGCCATCTCCGCCGGACAGGGAGCCGGGGAGCTGTTTTTT
CAISAGQGAGELFF
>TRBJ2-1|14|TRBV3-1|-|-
TGTGCCAGCAGCCAAGAAGGCTCTGGGGGTGAGCAGTTCTTC
CASSQEGSGGEQFF
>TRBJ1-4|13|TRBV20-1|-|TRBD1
TGCAGTGCCCGGGACAGCCTTAATGAAAAACTGTTTTTT
CSARDSLNEKLFF
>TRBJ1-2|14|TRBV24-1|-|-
TGTGCCACCAGTGATCCGATCCACAGGCATGGCTACACCTTC
CATSDPIHRHGYTF
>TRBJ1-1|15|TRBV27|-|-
TGTGCCAGCAGTTTGTATCCGGGGATGAACACTGAAGCTTTCTTT
CASSLYPGMNTEAFF
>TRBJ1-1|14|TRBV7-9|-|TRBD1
TGTGCCAGCAGCTGGACAGGCCCGAACACTGAAGCTTTCTTT
CASSWTGPNTEAFF
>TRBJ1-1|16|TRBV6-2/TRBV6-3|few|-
TGTGCCAGCAGTTCCTCCCCAGGGGTTATTGGCACTGAAGCTTTCTTT
CASSSSPGVIGTEAFF
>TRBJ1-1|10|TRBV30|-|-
TGTGCCTTAATGAGGTCTGAAGCTTTCTTT
CALMRSEAFF
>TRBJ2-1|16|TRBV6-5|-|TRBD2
TGTGCCAGCAGTTCCGGGACTAGCGGGACTCACAATGAGCAGTTCTTC
CASSSGTSGTHNEQFF
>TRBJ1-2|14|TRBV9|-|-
TGTGCCAGCAGCGTAGATATCCCAGGCTATGGCTACACCTTC
CASSVDIPGYGYTF
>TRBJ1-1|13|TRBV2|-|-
TGTGCCAGCAGTGAAGAAGTGAACACTGAAGCTTTCTTT
CASSEEVNTEAFF
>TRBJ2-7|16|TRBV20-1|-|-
TGCAGTGCTAGATTATCAGCGCGGGCCAACCCACACGAGCAGTACTTC
CSARLSARANPHEQYF
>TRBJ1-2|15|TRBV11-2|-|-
TGTGCCAGCAGCTCTACCCAAGGCTCATACTATGGCTACACCTTC
CASSSTQGSYYGYTF
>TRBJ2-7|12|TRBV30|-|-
TGTGCCTGGAGTGCTTTGGGGTACGAGCAGTACTTC
CAWSALGYEQYF
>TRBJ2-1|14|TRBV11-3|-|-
TGTGCCAGCAGCATGGGGGGACAATGGGATGAGCAGTTCTTC
CASSMGGQWDEQFF
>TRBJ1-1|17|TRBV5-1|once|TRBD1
TGCGCCAGCAGCTTGGGTGGGACAGGGGGCTCGGACACTGAAGCTTTCTTT
CASSLGGTGGSDTEAFF
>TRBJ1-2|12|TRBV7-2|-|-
TGTGCCAGCAGCCCTGGACAGTTTAGCTACACCTTC
CASSPGQFSYTF
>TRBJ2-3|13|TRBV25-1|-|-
TGTGCCAGCGCACCCCGAAGCACAGATACGCAGTATTTT
CASAPRSTDTQYF
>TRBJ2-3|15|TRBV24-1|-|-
TGTGCCACCAGTGACACCACTAGTCAGGAAGATACGCAGTATTTT
CATSDTTSQEDTQYF
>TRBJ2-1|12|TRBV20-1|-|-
TGCAGTGCAAGACTACCACCCGGAGGGCAGTTCTTC
CSARLPPGGQFF
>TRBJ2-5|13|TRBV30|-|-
TGTGCCTGGAGTGTACTGGTCGAAGAGACCCAGTACTTC
CAWSVLVEETQYF
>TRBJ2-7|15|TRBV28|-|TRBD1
TGTGCCAGCAGTTTACCCGGGACAGGGAACTACGAGCAGTACTTC
CASSLPGTGNYEQYF
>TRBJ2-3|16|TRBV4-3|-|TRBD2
TGCGCCAGCAGCCGCGGACTAGCAGAATCCACAGATACGCAGTATTTT
CASSRGLAESTDTQYF
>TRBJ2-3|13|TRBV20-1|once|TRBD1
TGCAGTGCTAGCCGACAGGGGACAGATACGCAGTATTTT
CSASRQGTDTQYF
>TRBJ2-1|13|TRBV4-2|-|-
TGTGCCAGCAGCCAACAGCTTCTCAATGAGCAGTTCTTC
CASSQQLLNEQFF
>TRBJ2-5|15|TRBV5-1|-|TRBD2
TGCGCCAGCAGCTTGGGCGCGAGCGGGGGAGAGACCCAGTACTTC
CASSLGASGGETQYF
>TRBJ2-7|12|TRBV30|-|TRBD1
TGTGCCTGGAAGGCAGGGGGCTACGAGCAGTACTTC
CAWKAGGYEQYF
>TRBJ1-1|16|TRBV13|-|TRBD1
TGTGCCAGCAGCTTACTTGCTGGGACAGTGAACACTGAAGCTTTCTTT
CASSLLAGTVNTEAFF
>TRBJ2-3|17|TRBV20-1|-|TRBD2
TGCAGTGCTAGGAGTAGCGGGAGGTCAGGGGGCACAGATACGCAGTATTTT
CSARSSGRSGGTDTQYF
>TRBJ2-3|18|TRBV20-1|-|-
TGCAGTGCTTCCCCAGTGGCGGATCCGATATCTAGCACAGATACGCAGTATTTT
CSASPVADPISSTDTQYF